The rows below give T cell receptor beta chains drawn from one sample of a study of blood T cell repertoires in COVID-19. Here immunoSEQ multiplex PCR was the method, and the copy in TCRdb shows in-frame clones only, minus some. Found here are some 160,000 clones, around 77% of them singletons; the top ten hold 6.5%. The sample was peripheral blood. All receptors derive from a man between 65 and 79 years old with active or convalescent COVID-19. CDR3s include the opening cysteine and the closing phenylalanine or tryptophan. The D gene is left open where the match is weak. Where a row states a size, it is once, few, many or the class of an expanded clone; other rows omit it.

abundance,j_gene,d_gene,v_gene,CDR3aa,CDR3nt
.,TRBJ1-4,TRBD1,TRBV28,CASSQTGAGLTNEKLFF,TGTGCCAGCAGCCAGACAGGGGCTGGTTTGACTAATGAAAAACTGTTTTTT
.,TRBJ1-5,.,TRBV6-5,CASSSTDRYQPQHF,TGTGCCAGCAGTTCAACCGACAGGTATCAGCCCCAGCATTTT
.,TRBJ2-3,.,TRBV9,CASSAGLTSTDTQYF,TGTGCCAGCAGCGCAGGACTAACTAGCACAGATACGCAGTATTTT
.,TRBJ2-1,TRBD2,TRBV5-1,CASSLASGRGNEQFF,TGCGCCAGCAGCTTGGCTAGCGGGAGGGGGAATGAGCAGTTCTTC
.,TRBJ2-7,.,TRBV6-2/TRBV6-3,CASSSGEWYEQYF,TGTGCCAGCAGCTCAGGGGAATGGTACGAGCAGTACTTC
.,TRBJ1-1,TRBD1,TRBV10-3,CAISVLQGENTEAFF,TGTGCCATCAGTGTATTACAGGGGGAGAACACTGAAGCTTTCTTT
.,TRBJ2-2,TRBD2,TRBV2,CASSAKLAGGSTGELFF,TGTGCCAGCAGTGCAAAACTAGCGGGGGGATCCACCGGGGAGCTGTTTTTT
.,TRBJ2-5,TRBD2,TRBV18,CASSPPSGGEETQYF,TGTGCCAGCTCACCCCCTAGCGGGGGGGAAGAGACCCAGTACTTC
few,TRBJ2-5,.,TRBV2,CASSLGGFYQTQYF,TGTGCCAGCAGTCTAGGGGGATTTTATCAGACCCAGTACTTC
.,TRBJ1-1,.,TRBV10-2,CASSERGTEAFF,TGCGCCAGCAGTGAGCGGGGCACTGAAGCTTTCTTT
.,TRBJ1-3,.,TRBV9,CASSGSGNTIYF,TGTGCCAGCAGCGGTAGCGGAAACACCATATATTTT
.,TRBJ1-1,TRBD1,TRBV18,CASSLGQGDTEAFF,TGTGCCAGCTCTCTAGGACAGGGAGACACTGAAGCTTTCTTT
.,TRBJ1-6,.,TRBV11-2,CASSSQRGTGSPLHF,TGTGCCAGCAGCTCCCAGAGGGGGACGGGCTCACCCCTCCACTTT
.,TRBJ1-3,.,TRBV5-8,CASSQGVLSGNTIYF,TGTGCCAGCAGCCAAGGGGTCCTCTCTGGAAACACCATATATTTT
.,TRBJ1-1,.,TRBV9,CASSVDRNQGDTEAFF,TGTGCCAGCAGCGTAGATAGAAACCAAGGGGACACTGAAGCTTTCTTT
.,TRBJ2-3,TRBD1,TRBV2,CASTNAGGVYGDTQYF,TGTGCCAGCACTAACGCAGGGGGCGTATACGGAGATACGCAGTATTTT
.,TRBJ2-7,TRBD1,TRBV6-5,CASSRDRVSYEQYF,TGTGCCAGCAGTAGGGACAGGGTCTCCTACGAGCAGTACTTC
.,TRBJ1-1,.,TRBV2,CASSEQLPGDTEAFF,TGTGCCAGCAGTGAGCAGCTCCCAGGGGACACTGAAGCTTTCTTT
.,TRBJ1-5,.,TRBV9,CASSVDPGGNQPQHF,TGTGCCAGCAGCGTAGACCCCGGAGGAAATCAGCCCCAGCATTTT
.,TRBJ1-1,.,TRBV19,CASSIGGVNTEAFF,TGTGCCAGTAGTATCGGGGGGGTGAACACTGAAGCTTTCTTT
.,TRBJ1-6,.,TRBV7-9,CASSSIDGGGSPLHF,TGTGCCAGCAGCTCGATAGACGGTGGCGGTTCACCCCTCCACTTT
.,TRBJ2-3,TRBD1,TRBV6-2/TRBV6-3,CASSYNLGTVDTDTQYF,TGTGCCAGCAGTTACAACCTCGGGACAGTCGACACAGATACGCAGTATTTT
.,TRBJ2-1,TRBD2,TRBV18,CASSPWTSAGNEQFF,TGTGCCAGCTCACCCTGGACTAGCGCTGGTAATGAGCAGTTCTTC
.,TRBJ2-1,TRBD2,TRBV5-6,CASSGTSGAYNEQFF,TGTGCCAGCAGCGGAACTAGCGGGGCTTACAATGAGCAGTTCTTC
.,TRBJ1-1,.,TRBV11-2,CASSSITAVNTEAFF,TGTGCCAGCAGCTCGATTACCGCGGTGAACACTGAAGCTTTCTTT
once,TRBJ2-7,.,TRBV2,CASSSLEQYF,TGTGCCAGCAGTTCCCTCGAGCAGTACTTC
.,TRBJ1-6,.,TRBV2,CASSSHGGAGNSPLHF,TGTGCCAGCAGCTCCCACGGGGGGGCTGGCAATTCACCCCTCCACTTT
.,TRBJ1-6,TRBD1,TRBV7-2,CASSRGQFFSSPLHF,TGTGCCAGCAGTCGGGGACAGTTCTTCTCTTCACCCCTCCACTTT
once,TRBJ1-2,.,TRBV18,CASSPGAVGYGYTF,TGTGCCAGCTCACCAGGGGCGGTGGGCTATGGCTACACCTTC
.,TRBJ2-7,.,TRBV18,CASSPAGYEQYF,TGTGCCAGCTCACCGGCAGGATACGAGCAGTACTTC
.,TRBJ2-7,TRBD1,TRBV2,CASTSQGDPYEQYF,TGTGCCAGCACGTCCCAGGGGGATCCCTACGAGCAGTACTTC
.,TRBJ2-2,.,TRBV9,CASSVGLPAGELFF,TGTGCCAGCAGCGTAGGACTCCCTGCCGGGGAGCTGTTTTTT
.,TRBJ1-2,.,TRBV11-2,CASSPLGRGRGSDGYTF,TGTGCCAGCAGCCCGTTGGGACGGGGCAGGGGTTCAGATGGCTACACCTTC
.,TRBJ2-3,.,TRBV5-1,CASSLVFRGTSTDTQYF,TGCGCCAGCAGCTTGGTTTTCCGGGGGACTAGCACAGATACGCAGTATTTT
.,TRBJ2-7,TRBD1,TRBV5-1,CASSLAPGQGLYEQYF,TGCGCCAGCAGCTTGGCTCCGGGACAGGGGCTTTACGAGCAGTACTTC
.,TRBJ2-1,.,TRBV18,CASSPVAAPGEQFF,TGTGCCAGCTCACCAGTAGCGGCCCCGGGTGAGCAGTTCTTC